The rows below give T cell receptor beta chains drawn from one sample of a study of OX40 agonist ivuxolimab in advanced cancers. Measured with immunoSEQ multiplex PCR; TCRdb has only the in-frame clones, and not every one. The profile covers about 30,000 clones, with 75% to 85% appearing a single time and roughly 21% taken by the ten largest. Sequences were derived from CD4+ or CD8+ T cells sorted from blood, sampled in a trial of the OX40 agonist ivuxolimab. These receptors came from an adult with an advanced solid tumor such as melanoma, head and neck, liver or kidney cancer. Both conserved end residues are part of each CDR3.

v_call	cdr3_aa
TRBV20-1	CSASQGYEQYF
TRBV19	CASRDGRASYNEQFF
TRBV6-1	CASSEVSGDYEQYF
TRBV5-4	CASSLGLAGGTDTQYF
TRBV6-5	CASSYLGAGGYTF
TRBV18	CASSQTGEAGYTF
TRBV28	CASSFGRVGSPLHF
TRBV28	CASSLSGGAWNQPQHF
TRBV6-1	CASGRGWVTQYF
TRBV21-1	CASSKSQNPRGVAFF
TRBV7-8	CASSRSKETQYF
TRBV7-6	CASSSQGSSSPLHF
TRBV9	CASSPQVGTEAFF
TRBV27	CASSLQGTGYPYEQYF
TRBV19	CASSIGWDSQETQYF
TRBV6-9	CASRLRESYEQYF
TRBV9	CASSATGTATYEQYF
TRBV28	CASSSPGQGNTYEQYF
TRBV2	CASGLARSGELFF
TRBV28	CASLKAGAVNQPQHF
TRBV6-5	CASGYQGGNEKLFF
TRBV9	CASSPGQGGDYGYTF
TRBV10-3	CATGQGEGYGYTF
TRBV6-5	CASSLQGAPDTQYF
TRBV7-6	CASSLYPYEQYF